A selection of T cell receptor beta chains follows, all from one sample in a study of T cells after posttransplantation cyclophosphamide. Sequenced by immunoSEQ multiplex PCR; TCRdb stores in-frame clones only, minus some. The sample records tens of thousands of clones, 86% being singletons. Sequences were derived from PBMCs, sampled after allogeneic stem cell transplant with posttransplant cyclophosphamide. These receptors all stem from a female patient in her 30s who received an allogeneic stem cell transplant from an unrelated donor, was CMV-positive, and had no GVHD. Some T cells may trace back to the graft donor. Each CDR3 is given with its conserved first and last residue. Fields, in order: CDR3 length, J gene, clone size, V gene, D gene, CDR3 protein, CDR3 DNA. A D gene is named only where the DNA matches it firmly. The size of a clone is reported for some rows only, either as once, few or many, or as a class for expanded clones.

14 TRBJ2-5 - TRBV29-1 - CSVAPRQAQETQYF TGCAGCGTTGCTCCGAGACAGGCCCAAGAGACCCAGTACTTC
14 TRBJ2-7 - TRBV28 - CASSFRVSSYEQYF TGTGCCAGCAGTTTCAGGGTTAGCTCCTACGAGCAGTACTTC
13 TRBJ2-1 - TRBV6-5 TRBD2 CASGLAAYNEQFF TGTGCCAGCGGACTAGCCGCCTACAATGAGCAGTTCTTC
14 TRBJ2-1 - TRBV30 TRBD2 CAWSVRGGPREQFF TGTGCCTGGAGTGTGCGGGGGGGTCCTCGGGAGCAGTTCTTC
14 TRBJ2-1 - TRBV6-1 - CASTQDTGGIEQFF TGTGCCAGCACCCAGGACACGGGTGGGATTGAGCAGTTCTTC
18 TRBJ2-2 - TRBV9 TRBD2 CASSVDISGGPNTGELFF TGTGCCAGCAGCGTAGACATTAGCGGGGGGCCGAACACCGGGGAGCTGTTTTTT
17 TRBJ2-6 - TRBV28 TRBD2 CASRIAGSSSGANVLTF TGTGCCAGCAGGATAGCGGGGTCAAGCTCTGGGGCCAACGTCCTGACTTTC
17 TRBJ1-6 - TRBV11-3 - CASSSPTIAQADSPLHF TGTGCCAGCAGCTCCCCTACTATAGCACAGGCCGATTCACCCCTCCACTTT
15 TRBJ1-6 - TRBV6-1 - CASRAMAYGDSPLHF TGTGCCAGCAGGGCGATGGCGTACGGGGATTCACCCCTCCACTTT
14 TRBJ1-3 few TRBV7-7 TRBD1 CASSRGQGENTIYF TGTGCTAGCAGCCGGGGACAGGGCGAAAACACCATATATTTT
13 TRBJ1-1 - TRBV28 - CASRKNRDTEAFF TGTGCCAGCAGAAAAAACCGGGACACCGAAGCTTTCTTT
15 TRBJ1-6 - TRBV6-5 TRBD1 CASSLSTGRDSPLHF TGTGCCAGCAGTTTATCGACAGGGCGGGATTCACCCCTCCACTTT
13 TRBJ2-5 - TRBV28 - CASNSPGQETQYF TGTGCCAGCAACTCCCCGGGACAAGAGACCCAGTACTTC
20 TRBJ1-3 once TRBV4-1 - CASSQERMREALNPGNTIYF TGCGCCAGCAGCCAAGAGCGTATGCGGGAGGCCCTAAACCCTGGAAACACCATATATTTT
17 TRBJ2-7 - TRBV28 - CASSERRPAAPIYEQYF TGTGCCAGCAGTGAGAGGAGGCCGGCAGCGCCTATCTACGAGCAGTACTTC
16 TRBJ2-4 - TRBV11-2 TRBD1 CASSGTGGEDKNIQYF TGTGCCAGCAGCGGGACAGGGGGCGAGGACAAAAACATTCAGTACTTC
15 TRBJ1-2 - TRBV6-4 TRBD1 CASSDADRGNYGYTF TGTGCCAGCAGTGACGCGGACAGGGGTAACTATGGCTACACCTTC
15 TRBJ2-1 - TRBV28 TRBD2 CASSLASGGNNEQFF TGTGCCAGCAGTTTGGCTAGCGGGGGGAACAATGAGCAGTTCTTC
15 TRBJ2-7 - TRBV7-2 TRBD1 CASSLVGTGGDEQYF TGTGCCAGCAGCTTAGTGGGGACAGGGGGCGACGAGCAGTACTTC
13 TRBJ1-2 once TRBV11-3 - CASSPLGYDGYTF TGTGCCAGCAGCCCTCTCGGGTACGATGGCTACACCTTC
15 TRBJ2-1 - TRBV5-5 - CASSDIRGAYNEQFF TGTGCCAGCAGCGACATTCGTGGGGCGTACAATGAGCAGTTCTTC
19 TRBJ2-7 few TRBV9 TRBD2 CASSVAPLGLAGAAYEQYF TGTGCCAGCAGCGTCGCTCCCCTGGGACTAGCGGGGGCCGCCTACGAGCAGTACTTC
16 TRBJ2-5 - TRBV4-1 TRBD2 CASSQEASGAQETQYF TGCGCCAGCAGCCAAGAAGCTAGCGGGGCCCAAGAGACCCAGTACTTC
13 TRBJ2-4 - TRBV5-1 - CASSLVFGNIQYF TGCGCCAGCAGCTTGGTTTTCGGGAACATTCAGTACTTC